A single sample gave rise to the 10 T cell receptor beta chains below, sequenced in a study of cytotoxic CD8 clonotypes in ibrutinib-treated CLL. Assay: immunoSEQ multiplex PCR; the TCRdb copy retains only in-frame clones and omits some. The data hold roughly 180,000 clones, with approximately 80% observed a single time. The sample consisted of PBMCs, taken after 24 months of ibrutinib treatment. These receptors all stem from a human donor with chronic lymphocytic leukemia.

This chain joins TRBV5-4 and TRBJ2-7; 10 bases align to TRBD2. CDR1 SGHNT and CDR2 YYREEE come from the germline V gene (reference sequence). The CDR3 totals 18 residues. J lost 3 bases, V lost 2 bases, and 14 bases had no gene match. This CDR3 reads CASSFGGSGRAAIYEQYF. The CDR3 nucleotides are TGTGCCAGCAGCTTCGGGGGGAGCGGGAGGGCCGCTATCTACGAGCAGTACTTC.

V is TRBV19 and J is TRBJ2-2; D remains ambiguous. CDR3 length equals 15 residues. CDR1 LNHDA and CDR2 SQIVND come from the germline V gene (reference sequence). Deletions cut 5 bases from V and 0 bases from J, with 10 bases between. CDR3 DNA sequence: TGTGCCAGTAGTGGTCCAGCGCCGAACACCGGGGAGCTGTTTTTT. Translated: CASSGPAPNTGELFF.

The J gene is TRBJ2-5, the V gene TRBV2; TRBD2 matches at 13 bases. The J call is doubtful: the DNA matches TRBJ2-7 better. Germline assignment: CDR1 SNHLY and CDR2 FYNNEI. The CDR3 covers 16 residues. The CDR3 nucleotides are TGTGCCAGCAGTAAAGTACTAGCGGGAGGGCCTCACGAGCAGTACTTC. It translates to CASSKVLAGGPHEQYF.

This chain joins TRBV19 and TRBJ2-7; D remains ambiguous. Trimming cost V 5 bases and J 6 bases, with 14 bases left between them. Germline V gene data show CDR1 as LNHDA and CDR2 as SQIVND (reference sequence). This CDR3 contains 13 residues. DNA for the CDR3: TGTGCCAGTAGTCCCCCAGGCACCACCGAGCAGTACTTC. It codes for CASSPPGTTEQYF.

V usage is TRBV13 and J usage is TRBJ2-1; D is uncertain. V was pared by 6 bases and J by 2 bases, with 11 bases between. CDR1 and CDR2 (germline): PRHDT, FYEKMQ (reference sequence). This CDR3 has 14 amino acids. CDR3 bases: TGTGCCAGCAGGGCAGTAATCGCCTACAATGAGCAGTTCTTC. Translated: CASRAVIAYNEQFF.

V gene TRBV23-1 combines with J gene TRBJ1-6; D remains unclear. TRBV23-1 is filed as an ORF, its function uncertain. V was clipped by 7 bases and J by 9 bases, with 28 bases between them. There are 18 residues in the CDR3. The CDR3, as DNA: TGCGCCAGCATTTCCCCCGCCCCAGGAGACGGGGTGGGTTCACCCCTCCACTTT. Its translation: CASISPAPGDGVGSPLHF.

This sequence joins TRBV11-3 and TRBJ2-3; D possibly corresponds to TRBD1 (6 bases). V lost 5 bases, J lost 4 bases, and 16 bases lay in between. CDR3 size: 15 residues. Looked up from germline, CDR1 is SGHNT and CDR2 is YENEEA. The CDR3 here is CASSASQGGADTQYF. For the CDR3, the DNA is TGTGCCAGCAGCGCGTCACAGGGTGGCGCAGATACGCAGTATTTT.

The chain uses TRBV10-3 and TRBJ1-2; 9 bases map to TRBD1. Per germline, CDR1 ENHRY and CDR2 SYGVKD. The CDR3 has 14 amino acids. J was trimmed by 8 bases and V by 6 bases; bases with no gene match: 10. The CDR3 spells CAIRGDRETSGYTF. CDR3 sequence (DNA): TGTGCCATCAGAGGGGACAGGGAAACGAGCGGCTACACCTTC.

CDR3 protein: CASSHPGVQETQYF. CDR3 DNA: TGTGCCAGCAGCCACCCCGGGGTTCAAGAGACCCAGTACTTC. This chain connects TRBV5-6 to TRBJ2-5, with D perhaps TRBD2 (5 bases). Trimming took off 4 bases at V and 2 bases at J, with 12 bases between the two ends. Germline V CDR1 and CDR2: SGHDT, YYEEEE. The CDR3 totals 14 residues.

The chain has TRBV10-3 and TRBJ1-1, with 7 positions matching TRBD1. Germline CDR1 and CDR2: ENHRY and SYGVKD. The CDR3 totals 13 residues. The V and J ends lost 10 bases and 4 bases, in that order; junction bases with no gene match: 9. CDR3: CASSGGVSTEAFF. Written as DNA, the CDR3 is TGTGCCAGCTCAGGGGGGGTCAGCACTGAAGCTTTCTTT.